Each of the 29 T cell receptor beta chains below was sequenced from the same sample in a study of cytomegalovirus exposure and HLA in healthy donors. PCR amplification relied on 60 Vbeta primers (plus 13 Jbeta primers). Measured with immunoSEQ multiplex PCR; TCRdb has only the in-frame clones, and not every one. The sample shows fewer than 150,000 clones, 70% to 80% of them seen only once. Sequences were obtained from PBMCs. Every receptor here comes from a man aged 45-65 years in good health and CMV-seronegative.

This chain joins TRBV28 and TRBJ2-4; tentative D call: TRBD1 (5 bases). Looked up from germline, CDR1 is MDHEN and CDR2 is SYDVKM. V was shortened by 6 bases and J by 0 bases, with 21 bases between the two germline ends. The CDR3 is 18 residues long. The CDR3 region is CASRPTRDSPIAKNIQYF. The DNA for the CDR3 is TGTGCCAGCAGACCAACCAGAGACAGCCCGATAGCCAAAAACATTCAGTACTTC. Supplemented by reference TRBV28 and TRBJ2-4, the full variable domain reads DVKVTQSSRYLVKRTGEKVFLECVQDMDHENMFWYRQDPGLGLRLIYFSYDVKMKEKGDIPEGYSVSREKKERFSLILESASTNQTSMYLCASRPTRDSPIAKNIQYFGAGTRLSVL.

This rearrangement joins TRBV29-1 to TRBJ1-1; 8 positions agree with TRBD1. In germline, CDR1 is SQVTM, CDR2 ANQGSEA. The V segment lost 5 bases and the J segment 0 bases; nucleotides outside the gene matches: 2. The CDR3 loop spans 13 amino acids. Here the CDR3 DNA reads TGCAGCGTTCTCAGGGGGCTGAACACTGAAGCTTTCTTT. Its translation is CSVLRGLNTEAFF.

This chain connects TRBV10-2 to TRBJ2-2; D is unresolved. Per germline, CDR1 WSHSY and CDR2 SAAADI. V lost 2 bases, J lost 4 bases, and 8 bases lay in between. The CDR3 totals 14 residues. CDR3 in DNA: TGCGCCAGCAGTGAGGTTCCAGTCACCGGGGAGCTGTTTTTT. Protein: CASSEVPVTGELFF.

This chain joins TRBV18 and TRBJ2-5, with 7 bases fitting TRBD2. This CDR3 contains 14 residues. With V trimmed by 2 bases and J by 3 bases, 3 bases remained unmatched. CDR1 is KGHSH, CDR2 LQKENI, per germline. CDR3 region: CASSPTSGEETQYF. The CDR3 DNA reads TGTGCCAGCTCACCAACAAGCGGGGAAGAGACCCAGTACTTC.

The chain recombines TRBV5-1 with TRBJ2-5, with 13 nucleotides matching TRBD2. The length of the CDR3 is 20 residues. Germline lookup yields CDR1 SGHRS and CDR2 YFSETQ. Trimming removed 4 bases from V and 3 bases from J; junction bases left unmatched: 18. The CDR3 nucleotides are TGCGCCAGCAGCCAGGGACAGGACGAAAGGACTAGCGGGAGTAAAGAGACCCAGTACTTC. It codes for CASSQGQDERTSGSKETQYF.

This clone was found a few times. The J gene is TRBJ1-5, the V gene TRBV19; no clear D. Per the germline V gene, CDR1 is LNHDA and CDR2 is SQIVND (reference sequence). The CDR3 sequence is 15 residues long. V gave up 4 bases and J gave up 3 bases, with 13 bases separating them. The CDR3 region is CASSTETRYNQPQHF. DNA of the CDR3: TGTGCCAGTAGTACCGAGACAAGATACAATCAGCCCCAGCATTTT.

J is TRBJ2-5 and V is TRBV19; TRBD2 matches at 7 bases. V lost 11 bases to trimming and J lost 2 bases; unmatched junction nucleotides: 5. The CDR3 length is 12 residues. CDR1 and CDR2 (germline): LNHDA, SQIVND (reference sequence). CDR3 in amino acids: CASGGYQETQYF. Here the CDR3 DNA reads TGTGCCTCCGGGGGGTATCAAGAGACCCAGTACTTC.

The count of this clone is one. The rearrangement uses TRBV11-2 and TRBJ2-7, with 10 bases identical to TRBD2. Trimming cost V 2 bases and J 1 base; bases outside gene matches: 5. CDR1 and CDR2 (germline): SGHAT, FQNNGV. This CDR3 has 16 residues. CDR3 in DNA: TGTGCCAGCAGCTTAAACCTAGCGGGAGCTTCCTACGAGCAGTACTTC. Residues: CASSLNLAGASYEQYF.

The chain recombines TRBV11-1 with TRBJ2-7, with D possibly being TRBD2 (6 bases). V lost 1 base and J lost 1, with 14 bases in between. CDR1 SGHAT and CDR2 FQDESV come from the germline V gene (reference sequence). The CDR3 is made up of 16 amino acids. CDR3 loop: CASSLERARRSYEQYF. Here the CDR3 DNA reads TGTGCCAGCAGCTTAGAGCGGGCCCGTAGATCCTACGAGCAGTACTTC.

This chain uses TRBV29-1 with TRBJ2-3; tentatively, D is TRBD2 (6 bases). CDR1 and CDR2 from the germline V gene are SQVTM and ANQGSEA. The CDR3 loop spans 12 amino acids. Trimming left V 6 bases short and J 5 bases short, with 12 bases between. The CDR3 reads CSVLNSGDTQYF. The DNA of the CDR3 is TGCAGCGTCCTTAATAGCGGAGATACGCAGTATTTT.

V and J are TRBV19 and TRBJ1-5; 9 positions agree with TRBD1. The V segment lost 2 bases and the J segment 0 bases; nucleotides outside the gene matches: 5. This CDR3 is built from 17 residues. Per germline, CDR1 LNHDA and CDR2 SQIVND (reference sequence). The chain's CDR3 is CASSILGTGSSNQPQHF. The CDR3 region has the DNA TGTGCCAGTAGTATACTAGGGACAGGGAGTAGCAATCAGCCCCAGCATTTT.

The chain uses TRBV19 and TRBJ2-5, with D perhaps TRBD2 (6 bases). Trimming pared 1 base from V and 5 bases from J, leaving 11 bases between. Germline CDR1 is LNHDA and CDR2 is SQIVND (reference sequence). The CDR3 consists of 14 residues. This chain's CDR3 is CASSIATGVETQYF. In DNA, the CDR3 is TGTGCCAGTAGTATAGCCACGGGAGTGGAGACCCAGTACTTC.

As DNA, the CDR3 is TGCAGCGTGGGGACAGACTACTACGAGCAGTACTTC. Its translation is CSVGTDYYEQYF. The rearrangement links TRBV29-1 to TRBJ2-7, with 7 bases lining up with TRBD1. Germline CDR1 and CDR2: SQVTM and ANQGSEA. Trimming at V came to 6 bases and at J to 3 bases, leaving 5 bases not matched to a gene. This CDR3 is 12 amino acids long.

V usage is TRBV18 and J usage is TRBJ1-4; D unresolved. Trimming stripped 0 bases from V and 7 bases from J, with 3 bases between. Germline V gene lookup returns CDR1 KGHSH and CDR2 LQKENI. The CDR3 loop spans 12 amino acids. CDR3 protein: CASSPPREKLFF. The CDR3 coding sequence is TGTGCCAGCTCACCACCGCGTGAAAAACTGTTTTTT. The full variable domain, with the rest looked up from reference TRBV18 and TRBJ1-4, is NAGVMQNPRHLVRRRGQEARLRCSPMKGHSHVYWYRQLPEEGLKFMVYLQKENIIDESGMPKERFSAEFPKEGPSILRIQQVVRGDSAAYFCASSPPREKLFFGSGTQLSVL.

Here the CDR3 reads CASSIGTGRSGANVLTF. As DNA, the CDR3 is TGTGCCAGTAGTATTGGGACAGGACGGAGTGGGGCCAACGTCCTGACTTTC. The V gene is TRBV19, the J gene TRBJ2-6; 8 positions agree with TRBD1. This CDR3 is 17 amino acids long. CDR1 LNHDA and CDR2 SQIVND come from the germline V gene (reference sequence). V shed 3 bases, J shed 3 bases, and the junction held 7 bases outside the gene matches.

J is TRBJ1-3 and V is TRBV18; D call uncertain. The CDR3 has 15 amino acids. Germline lookup yields CDR1 KGHSH and CDR2 LQKENI. Trimming took off 3 bases at V and 4 bases at J, with 13 bases between the two ends. The CDR3 protein is CASSPQPSGGNTIYF. The CDR3, as DNA: TGTGCCAGCTCACCTCAACCCTCGGGGGGAAACACCATATATTTT.

The rearrangement links TRBV27 to TRBJ2-3, with 10 bases matching TRBD2. The germline V gene encodes CDR1 MNHEY and CDR2 SMNVEV (reference sequence). V shed 3 bases, J shed 6 bases, and the junction held 15 bases outside the gene matches. The CDR3 is 18 amino acids. The CDR3 sequence: CASSLVGKASGRGDTQYF. In nucleotides, the CDR3 is TGTGCCAGCAGTTTGGTGGGGAAGGCTAGCGGGAGAGGGGATACGCAGTATTTT.

This chain connects TRBV27 to TRBJ2-7; TRBD2 might be the D (5 bases). The CDR3 is made up of 13 amino acids. The V end was cut by 0 bases, the J end by 9 bases, with 12 bases between. Germline lookup yields CDR1 MNHEY and CDR2 SMNVEV (reference sequence). CDR3 in amino acids: CASSLSAGGRQYF. In DNA form, the CDR3 reads TGTGCCAGCAGTTTATCAGCCGGAGGAAGGCAGTACTTC.

This sequence joins TRBV5-6 and TRBJ2-5, with a possible D match to TRBD2 (6 bases). This CDR3 is built from 14 residues. Germline assignment: CDR1 SGHDT and CDR2 YYEEEE. Trimming took off 4 bases at V and 0 bases at J, with 10 bases between the two ends. CDR3 amino acids: CASSIPSDQETQYF. The CDR3 region has the DNA TGTGCCAGCAGCATCCCTAGCGACCAAGAGACCCAGTACTTC.

The chain joins TRBV6-6 to TRBJ2-7, with D possibly TRBD2 on 6 matching bases. Looked up from germline, CDR1 is MNHNY and CDR2 is SVGAGI (reference sequence). V was shortened by 5 bases and J by 1 base, with 18 bases between the two germline ends. The CDR3 is made up of 16 amino acids. DNA of the CDR3: TGTGCCAGCAGTCGTTCTAGCGCCCGCGGTTCCTACGAGCAGTACTTC. It specifies CASSRSSARGSYEQYF.

This sequence joins TRBV15 and TRBJ2-3, with D perhaps matching TRBD1 (5 bases). Deletions cut 5 bases from V and 3 bases from J, with 18 bases between. The CDR3 consists of 16 residues. Germline V gene data show CDR1 as LNHNV and CDR2 as YYDKDF (reference sequence). DNA for the CDR3: TGTGCCACCAGCCGTATACAATTAGGGGAAACAGATACGCAGTATTTT. It codes for CATSRIQLGETDTQYF.

This chain uses TRBV18 with TRBJ1-2; D remains unclear. V was cut by 3 bases and J by 1 base, with 9 bases left in between. The germline gives CDR1 KGHSH, CDR2 LQKENI. This CDR3 has 14 residues. The CDR3 DNA is TGTGCCAGCTCACCCCTCCAACTTAACTATGGCTACACCTTC. This encodes CASSPLQLNYGYTF.

The chain links TRBV7-2 to TRBJ2-1; 8 positions match TRBD2. CDR1 SGHTA and CDR2 FQGNSA come from the germline V gene. Trimming took 5 bases from V and 0 from J; bases not matched to a gene: 9. The CDR3 loop spans 17 amino acids. CDR3 bases: TGTGCCAGCAGCATAACCGGGACTAGACTCTCCTACAATGAGCAGTTCTTC. Protein sequence: CASSITGTRLSYNEQFF.

In this sample, this clone turned up a few times. CDR3 in DNA: TGTGCCAGCAGTGCAAACGACAGGGAAGAGACCCAGTACTTC. Its translation: CASSANDREETQYF. The chain carries TRBV27 and TRBJ2-5; 7 bases are shared with TRBD1. Germline assignment: CDR1 MNHEY and CDR2 SMNVEV (reference sequence). The CDR3 is made up of 14 amino acids. V was pared by 5 bases and J by 3 bases, with 6 bases of the junction left unmatched.

This chain links TRBV10-2 with TRBJ2-3; 16 bases line up with TRBD2. V shed 7 bases and J 6 bases; nucleotides not matched to a gene: 10. The germline gives CDR1 WSHSY, CDR2 SAAADI. The CDR3 contains 17 residues. CDR3 sequence: CASTTKGLAGGGDTQYF. As DNA, the CDR3 is TGCGCCAGCACCACCAAGGGACTAGCGGGAGGGGGTGATACGCAGTATTTT.

The chain has TRBV21-1 and TRBJ2-5; TRBD1, the table's D call, lacks a check against the DNA. TRBV21-1 is deemed a pseudogene. The CDR3 extends over 14 amino acids. The CDR3 bases are TGTGCCAGCAGCCCAAAGACAGGGGCAGAGACCCAGTACTTC. Translating it yields CASSPKTGAETQYF.

The chain has TRBV4-3 and TRBJ2-7, with 9 nucleotides matching TRBD2. CDR3 length equals 15 residues. Germline V gives CDR1 LGHNA, CDR2 YSLEER. Unmatched junction bases numbered 4, after V lost 1 base and J lost 3 bases. CDR3 in amino acids: CASSQGAGGFYEQYF. DNA for the CDR3: TGCGCCAGCAGCCAAGGAGCGGGAGGTTTCTACGAGCAGTACTTC.

The gene calls are TRBV5-4 and TRBJ2-7; D unresolved. The CDR3 has 16 residues. Trimming took off 1 base at V and 2 bases at J, with 16 bases between the two ends. The V gene's germline CDR1 is SGHNT and CDR2 YYREEE (reference sequence). For the CDR3, the DNA is TGTGCCAGCAGCTTGAACAGCCCCAGAAGCCCCTACGAGCAGTACTTC. Translating it yields CASSLNSPRSPYEQYF.

J is TRBJ2-5 and V is TRBV7-6; 7 bases align to TRBD1. J lost 2 bases, V lost 5 bases, and 2 bases had no gene match. The germline gives CDR1 SGHVS, CDR2 FNYEAQ. CDR3 length: 13 amino acids. The CDR3 loop is CASSGDRQETQYF. As DNA, the CDR3 is TGTGCCAGCAGCGGGGACAGACAAGAGACCCAGTACTTC. Using reference TRBV7-6 and TRBJ2-5 for the parts outside the CDR3, the full variable domain is GAGVSQSPRYKVTKRGQDVALRCDPISGHVSLYWYRQALGQGPEFLTYFNYEAQQDKSGLPNDRFSAERPEGSISTLTIQRTEQRDSAMYRCASSGDRQETQYFGPGTRLLVL.